Below, one TCR beta chain is given with its context. The target antigen is unknown. Only in-frame clones appear in the TCRdb table, and some are missing; sequencing was by immunoSEQ multiplex PCR. The repertoire holds 140,000 or so clones, with approximately 91% as singletons. This record belongs to a study of CD4+ T cells in melanoma. Study-wide findings and caveats: A reported correlation linked neoantigen-specific CD4+ T cells to CD8+, macrophage and B cell function. In melanoma, neoantigen-specific CD4+ T cells reportedly differed in differentiation state.

This CDR3 is 18 amino acids long. Germline V gene sequence: CDR1 SGHNT, CDR2 YENEEA. The junction had 13 bases not matched to a gene; V was cut back by 5 bases and J by 0 bases. This clonotype originated in a human donor with melanoma. V is TRBV11-3 and J is TRBJ2-1, with TRBD1 matching 7 bases. The chain's CDR3 is CASSPGTVSRSSYNEQFF. CDR3 sequence (DNA): TGTGCCAGCAGCCCCGGGACAGTCAGTAGGAGCTCCTACAATGAGCAGTTCTTC.